The 2 T cell receptor beta chains given below trace back to one sample, sequenced in a study of T-cell reconstitution after alpha-beta-depleted transplantation in children. Using unique molecular identifiers, the investigators prepared the TCRbeta library. TCRdb used MiXCR to reprocess the PCR reads, holding one entry per CDR3 protein. Seen here are about 350,000 distinct CDR3 sequences, 13% observed once, and the top ten hold 3.5% to 4.5%. The specimen was PBMCs, collected from the stem cell graft. These receptors all come from a human donor who donated a stem cell graft to a child with Fanconi anemia.

This clonotype was counted only a few times. V usage is TRBV7-2 and J usage is TRBJ2-1; D is uncertain. Germline CDR1 SGHTA, CDR2 FQGNSA. This CDR3 comprises 13 residues. Trimming removed 5 bases from V and 6 bases from J, with 11 bases in between. CDR3 nucleotide sequence: TGTGCCAGCAGCACCGCTCTAGTCAATGAGCAGTTCTTC. Residues: CASSTALVNEQFF.

The chain is built from TRBV6-2 or TRBV6-3 and TRBJ2-1; no definite D call. This CDR3 has 14 amino acids. The V gene's germline CDR1 is MNHEY and CDR2 SVGEGT. The V gene lost 6 bases and the J gene lost 3 bases, with 12 bases spanning the gap. The CDR3 sequence is CASSRGDGYNEQFF. CDR3 bases: TGTGCCAGCAGCAGAGGCGACGGCTACAATGAGCAGTTCTTC.